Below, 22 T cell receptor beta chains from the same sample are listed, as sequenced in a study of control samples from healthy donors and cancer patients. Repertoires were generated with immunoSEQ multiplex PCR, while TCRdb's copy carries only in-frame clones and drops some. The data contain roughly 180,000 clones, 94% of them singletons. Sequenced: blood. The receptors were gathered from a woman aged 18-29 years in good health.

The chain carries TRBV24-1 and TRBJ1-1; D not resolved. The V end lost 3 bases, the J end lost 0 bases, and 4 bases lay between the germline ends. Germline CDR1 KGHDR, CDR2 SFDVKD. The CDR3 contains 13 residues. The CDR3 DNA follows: TGTGCCACCAGTGATACTATGAACACTGAAGCTTTCTTT. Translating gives CATSDTMNTEAFF.

The CDR3 reads CASSAPRGGTNTGELFF. The CDR3 DNA is TGTGCCAGCAGCGCCCCCCGGGGGGGAACGAACACCGGGGAGCTGTTTTTT. The chain combines TRBV7-9 with TRBJ2-2; 8 positions agree with TRBD2. The CDR3 totals 17 residues. The junction had 8 bases not matched to a gene; V was cut back by 5 bases and J by 0 bases. The germline V gene has CDR1 SEHNR and CDR2 FQNEAQ (reference sequence).

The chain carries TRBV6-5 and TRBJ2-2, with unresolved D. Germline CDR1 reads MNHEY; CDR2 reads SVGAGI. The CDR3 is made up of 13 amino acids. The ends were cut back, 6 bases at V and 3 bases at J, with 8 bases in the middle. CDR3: CASRAGHTGELFF. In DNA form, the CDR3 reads TGTGCCAGCAGGGCAGGCCACACCGGGGAGCTGTTTTTT.

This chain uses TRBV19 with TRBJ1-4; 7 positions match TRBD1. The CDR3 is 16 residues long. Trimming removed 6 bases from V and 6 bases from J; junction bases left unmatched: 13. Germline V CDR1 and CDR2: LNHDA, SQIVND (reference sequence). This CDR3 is CASSRKTGAVDEKLFF. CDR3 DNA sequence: TGTGCCAGTAGCAGAAAAACAGGGGCTGTGGATGAAAAACTGTTTTTT.

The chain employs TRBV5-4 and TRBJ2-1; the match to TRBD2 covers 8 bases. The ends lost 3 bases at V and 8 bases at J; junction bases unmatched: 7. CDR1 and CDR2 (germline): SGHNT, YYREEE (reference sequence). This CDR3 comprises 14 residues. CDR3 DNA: TGTGCCAGCAGCTCGCCAGCGGGGGCGTATGAGCAGTTCTTC. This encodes CASSSPAGAYEQFF.

CDR3 sequence reads: CAGASGFSTDTQYF. Here the CDR3 DNA reads TGTGCGGGAGCTAGCGGGTTTAGCACAGATACGCAGTATTTT. J is TRBJ2-3 and V is TRBV11-2; the match to TRBD2 covers 8 bases. This CDR3 has 14 amino acids. The V gene's germline CDR1 is SGHAT and CDR2 FQNNGV.

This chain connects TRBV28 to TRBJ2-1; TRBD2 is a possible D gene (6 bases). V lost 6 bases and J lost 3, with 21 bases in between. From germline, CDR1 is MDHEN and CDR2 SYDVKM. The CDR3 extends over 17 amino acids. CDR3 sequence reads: CASSLRGWRANYNEQFF. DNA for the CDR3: TGTGCCAGCAGCTTGCGGGGTTGGCGGGCGAACTACAATGAGCAGTTCTTC.

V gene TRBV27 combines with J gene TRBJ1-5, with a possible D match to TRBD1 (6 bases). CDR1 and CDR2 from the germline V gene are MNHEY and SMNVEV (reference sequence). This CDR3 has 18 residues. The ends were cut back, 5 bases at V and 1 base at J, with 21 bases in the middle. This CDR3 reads CASSPIAPTRGSNQPQHF. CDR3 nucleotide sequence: TGTGCCAGCAGTCCCATTGCACCGACAAGGGGGAGCAATCAGCCCCAGCATTTT.

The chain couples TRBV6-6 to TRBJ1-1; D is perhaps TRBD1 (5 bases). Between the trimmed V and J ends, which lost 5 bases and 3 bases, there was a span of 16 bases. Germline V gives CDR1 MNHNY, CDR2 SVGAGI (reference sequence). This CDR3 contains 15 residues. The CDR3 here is CASSRRGEMDTEAFF. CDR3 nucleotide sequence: TGTGCCAGCAGTCGGAGAGGGGAGATGGACACTGAAGCTTTCTTT.

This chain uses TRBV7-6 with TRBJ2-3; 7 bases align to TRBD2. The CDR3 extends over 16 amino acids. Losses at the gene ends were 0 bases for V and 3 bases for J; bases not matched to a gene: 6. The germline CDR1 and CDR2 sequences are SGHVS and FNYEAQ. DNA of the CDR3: TGTGCCAGCAGCTTAGCGCGGGGCGGGAGAACAGATACGCAGTATTTT. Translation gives CASSLARGGRTDTQYF.

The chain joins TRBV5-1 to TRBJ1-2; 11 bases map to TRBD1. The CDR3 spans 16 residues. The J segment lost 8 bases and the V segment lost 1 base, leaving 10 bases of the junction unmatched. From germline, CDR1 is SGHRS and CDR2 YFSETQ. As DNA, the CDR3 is TGCGCCAGCAGCTTGCTCCTTTTACGGGACAGGGGGGGCTACACCTTC. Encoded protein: CASSLLLLRDRGGYTF.

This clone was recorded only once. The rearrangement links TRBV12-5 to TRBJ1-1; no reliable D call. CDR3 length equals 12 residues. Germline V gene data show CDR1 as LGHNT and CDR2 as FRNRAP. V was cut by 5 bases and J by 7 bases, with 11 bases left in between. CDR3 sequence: CASGQPLGEAFF. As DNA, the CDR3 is TGTGCTAGTGGTCAACCGCTCGGTGAAGCTTTCTTT.

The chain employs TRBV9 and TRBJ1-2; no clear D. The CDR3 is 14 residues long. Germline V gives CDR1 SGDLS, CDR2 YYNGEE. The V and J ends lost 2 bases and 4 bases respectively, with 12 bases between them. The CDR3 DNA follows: TGTGCCAGCAGCGTTTCAGAGGACTTCTATGGCTACACCTTC. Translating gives CASSVSEDFYGYTF.

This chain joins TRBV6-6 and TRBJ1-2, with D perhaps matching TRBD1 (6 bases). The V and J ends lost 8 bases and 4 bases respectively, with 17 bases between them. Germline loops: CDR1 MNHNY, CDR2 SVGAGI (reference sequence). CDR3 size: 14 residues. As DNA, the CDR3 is TGTGCCAGCGGGGGGGCAGGAACTTCCTATGGCTACACCTTC. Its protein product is CASGGAGTSYGYTF.

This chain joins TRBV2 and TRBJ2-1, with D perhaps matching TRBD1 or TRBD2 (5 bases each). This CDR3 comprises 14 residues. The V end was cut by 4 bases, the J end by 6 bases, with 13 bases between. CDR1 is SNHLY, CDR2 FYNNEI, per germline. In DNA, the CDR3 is TGTGCCAGCAGTGGGGACCGGGACCTCAATGAGCAGTTCTTC. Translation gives CASSGDRDLNEQFF.

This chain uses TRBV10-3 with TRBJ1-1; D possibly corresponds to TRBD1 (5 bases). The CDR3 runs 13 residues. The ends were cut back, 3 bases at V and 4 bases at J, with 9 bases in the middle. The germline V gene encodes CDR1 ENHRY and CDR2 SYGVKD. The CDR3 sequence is CAISDGRGTEAFF. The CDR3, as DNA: TGTGCCATCAGTGATGGGAGGGGCACTGAAGCTTTCTTT.

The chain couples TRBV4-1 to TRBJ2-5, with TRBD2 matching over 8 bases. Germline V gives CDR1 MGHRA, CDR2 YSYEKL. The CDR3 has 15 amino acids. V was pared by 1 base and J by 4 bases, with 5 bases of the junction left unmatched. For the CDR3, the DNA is TGCGCCAGCAGCCAAGCCAGCGGGGGTCTAGAGACCCAGTACTTC. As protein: CASSQASGGLETQYF.

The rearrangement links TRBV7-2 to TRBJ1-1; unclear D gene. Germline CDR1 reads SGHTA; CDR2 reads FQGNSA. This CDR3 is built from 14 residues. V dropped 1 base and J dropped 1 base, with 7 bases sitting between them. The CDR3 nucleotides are TGTGCCAGCAGCTTAGGACATCCGAACACTGAAGCTTTCTTT. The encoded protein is CASSLGHPNTEAFF.

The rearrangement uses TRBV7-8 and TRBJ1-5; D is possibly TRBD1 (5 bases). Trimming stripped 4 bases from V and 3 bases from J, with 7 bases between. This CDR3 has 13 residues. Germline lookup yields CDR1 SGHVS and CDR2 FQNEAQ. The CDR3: CASSSQDNQPQHF. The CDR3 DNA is TGTGCCAGCAGCTCACAGGACAATCAGCCCCAGCATTTT.

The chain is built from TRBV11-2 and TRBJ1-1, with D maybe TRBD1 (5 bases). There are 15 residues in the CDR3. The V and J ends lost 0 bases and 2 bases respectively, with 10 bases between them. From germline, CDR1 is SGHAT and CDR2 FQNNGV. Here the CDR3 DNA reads TGTGCCAGCAGCTTAGATCCCTGGGGCAACACTGAAGCTTTCTTT. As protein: CASSLDPWGNTEAFF.

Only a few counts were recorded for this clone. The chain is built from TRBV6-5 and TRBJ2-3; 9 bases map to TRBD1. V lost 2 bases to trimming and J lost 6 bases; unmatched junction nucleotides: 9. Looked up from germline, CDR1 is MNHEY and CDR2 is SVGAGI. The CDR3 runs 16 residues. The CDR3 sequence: CASSYGGTGSLDTQYF. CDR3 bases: TGTGCCAGCAGTTACGGGGGGACAGGGAGCCTCGATACGCAGTATTTT.

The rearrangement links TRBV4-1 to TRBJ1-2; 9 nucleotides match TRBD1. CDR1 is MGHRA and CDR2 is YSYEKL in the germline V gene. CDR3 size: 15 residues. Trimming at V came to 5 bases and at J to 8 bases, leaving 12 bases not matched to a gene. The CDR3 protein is CASSGEDRGWGGYTF. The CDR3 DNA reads TGCGCCAGCAGCGGGGAGGACAGGGGATGGGGCGGCTACACCTTC.